Listed below are T cell receptor beta chains from one sample, sequenced in a study of vaccination and CD4 T cells after COVID-19. Via MiXCR, TCRdb re-called the PCR reads, giving one row per CDR3 protein. The sample contains 3,400 or so distinct CDR3 sequences, 65% to 85% of which appear only once. These receptors' targets are unknown. The source material was CD4+ T cells from blood, cultured in vitro. The receptors were gathered from a human donor who had recovered from COVID-19. Both conserved end residues are part of each CDR3. The D gene is left open where the match is weak. Not every row has a clone size; where given, it reads once, few, many or a size class.

TRBJ2-5 | TRBV7-3 | - | - | TGTGCCAGCAGCTTAGGGGGCGATGGATGGGAGACCCAGTACTTC | CASSLGGDGWETQYF
TRBJ1-2 | TRBV5-1 | - | - | TGCGCCAGCAGCAACAACACAGGGAGCTATGGCTACACCTTC | CASSNNTGSYGYTF
TRBJ2-3 | TRBV7-2 | - | TRBD2 | TGTGCCAGCACGAGACTAGCGGGGTCAGATACGCAGTATTTT | CASTRLAGSDTQYF
TRBJ1-1 | TRBV18 | - | - | TGTGCCAGCTCACCCAGGGACAAAGCTGAAGCTTTCTTT | CASSPRDKAEAFF
TRBJ2-1 | TRBV5-1 | - | - | TGCGCCAGCAGCTTGACGACCCATTCACTCAACAATGAGCAGTTCTTC | CASSLTTHSLNNEQFF
TRBJ2-2 | TRBV19 | once | TRBD1 | TGTGCCAGTAGTACCCGGACAGGGAGCAGCACCGGGGAGCTGTTTTTT | CASSTRTGSSTGELFF
TRBJ1-2 | TRBV19 | - | - | TGTGCCAGTAGTTTCGCGACTGGGGTTGGCTACACCTTC | CASSFATGVGYTF
TRBJ1-5 | TRBV6-1 | - | - | TGTGCCAGCACCATTCAGGAGAATCAGCCCCAGCATTTT | CASTIQENQPQHF
TRBJ1-3 | TRBV19 | once | - | TGTGCCAGTAGTCTCGGGGGGACTGGAAACACCATATATTTT | CASSLGGTGNTIYF
TRBJ1-1 | TRBV7-2 | - | - | TGTGCCAGCAGCTCCCGACCTAACACTGAAGCTTTCTTT | CASSSRPNTEAFF
TRBJ2-1 | TRBV7-2 | once | - | TGTGCCAGCAGCTTGACAGTTTACAATGAGCAGTTCTTC | CASSLTVYNEQFF
TRBJ2-1 | TRBV10-3 | - | TRBD2 | TGTGCCACCCGGGGACTAGCGGGGGACTATCGGTTCTTC | CATRGLAGDYRFF
TRBJ2-3 | TRBV20-1 | - | TRBD2 | TGCAGTGCTAGGGTGGGGGGGAGCACAGATACGCAGTATTTT | CSARVGGSTDTQYF
TRBJ2-7 | TRBV10-1 | - | TRBD2 | TGCGCCAGCAGTACCGGGACTAGCGGGACCGCGCAGTACTTC | CASSTGTSGTAQYF
TRBJ1-2 | TRBV3-1 | medium-sized | TRBD1 | TGTGCCAGCAGCCCTGGACAGGCGAGCACCTATGGCTACACCTTC | CASSPGQASTYGYTF
TRBJ1-1 | TRBV5-1 | - | TRBD1 | TGCGCCAGCAGCCCCAGGGGGTGGAACACTGAAGCTTTCTTT | CASSPRGWNTEAFF
TRBJ1-1 | TRBV7-9 | - | TRBD1 | TGTGCCAGCAGCTTCACAGGGGTTCAGGTCACTGAAGCTTTCTTT | CASSFTGVQVTEAFF
TRBJ2-3 | TRBV10-3 | - | TRBD2 | TGTGCCATCAGTGCTGGGGGAGCGGGGGGTCCGGTCGATACGCAGTATTTT | CAISAGGAGGPVDTQYF
TRBJ2-1 | TRBV10-3 | hyperexpanded | TRBD2 | TGTGCCATCAGTGAGCCCGGGACTAGCGGGGGGATTTACAATGAGCAGTTCTTC | CAISEPGTSGGIYNEQFF
TRBJ2-2 | TRBV12-3/TRBV12-4 | - | - | TGTGCCAGCAACAGCGGGGAGCTGTTTTTT | CASNSGELFF
TRBJ2-3 | TRBV29-1 | - | TRBD1 | TGCAGCGAGGGACAGGGTTCGACAGATACGCAGTATTTT | CSEGQGSTDTQYF
TRBJ1-2 | TRBV12-3/TRBV12-4 | - | - | TGTGCCAGCAGTTTTGGGCAGCAAGTAACGGGCTACACCTTC | CASSFGQQVTGYTF
TRBJ1-6 | TRBV20-1 | - | - | TGCAGTGCTAGAGTCTATCTGGGACTTAATTCACCCCTCCACTTT | CSARVYLGLNSPLHF
TRBJ1-1 | TRBV19 | few | - | TGTGCCAGTAGCGTAGGAGCAGGCGGCTGGGCTTTCTTT | CASSVGAGGWAFF
TRBJ1-2 | TRBV7-9 | - | - | TGTGCCAGCATGCGGCAGGGCTCATCTCTCTATGGCTACACCTTC | CASMRQGSSLYGYTF
TRBJ1-2 | TRBV28 | - | - | TGTGCCAGCAGTTATGAGGCAGGGCGCAACTATGGCTACACCTTC | CASSYEAGRNYGYTF
TRBJ2-7 | TRBV7-3 | - | - | TGTGCCAGCAGCGTGACCGAGCAGTACTTC | CASSVTEQYF
TRBJ1-6 | TRBV9 | - | - | TGTGCCAGCAGCGTAGCGGGGAGCTCCTATAATTCACCCCTCCACTTT | CASSVAGSSYNSPLHF